The 24 T cell receptor beta chains below all came from one sample that was sequenced in a study of beta chain features in type 1 diabetes. These receptors are not linked to any known antigen. Every isolated RNA sample was fully reverse transcribed, so sequencing captured expressed TCRB transcripts. This table comes from immunoSEQ multiplex PCR, and its TCRdb copy is limited to in-frame clones, with some not included. The sample has about 27,000 clones; less than 70% are singletons. Study-level results: Significant though moderate, a shortening of TCRB CDR3s appeared in all four CD4+ subsets of Type 1 diabetes patients.

The source material was Tregs from blood. The receptors originated from a woman younger than 30 with type 1 diabetes.

The chain recombines TRBV28 with TRBJ2-4; D is perhaps TRBD1 (6 bases). Trimming stripped 6 bases from V and 8 bases from J, with 20 bases between. Looked up from germline, CDR1 is MDHEN and CDR2 is SYDVKM. This CDR3 spans 15 amino acids. CDR3 in amino acids: CASSPGGQGRHIQYF. CDR3 DNA: TGTGCCAGCAGCCCCGGCGGTCAGGGGAGACACATTCAGTACTTC.

V and J are TRBV18 and TRBJ2-1, with TRBD2 as a possible D gene (6 bases). V lost 3 bases and J lost 0, with 9 bases in between. This CDR3 is 15 amino acids long. Germline CDR1 is KGHSH and CDR2 is LQKENI. The CDR3: CASSPRRGSYNEQFF. In nucleotides, the CDR3 is TGTGCCAGCTCACCGAGGAGGGGCTCCTACAATGAGCAGTTCTTC. Combining the CDR3 with reference TRBV18 and TRBJ2-1 gives the whole variable domain NAGVMQNPRHLVRRRGQEARLRCSPMKGHSHVYWYRQLPEEGLKFMVYLQKENIIDESGMPKERFSAEFPKEGPSILRIQQVVRGDSAAYFCASSPRRGSYNEQFFGPGTRLTVL.

The CDR3 bases are TGTGCCAGCAGCCCCGTGGGGGGAGAGACCCAGTACTTC. Translation gives CASSPVGGETQYF. The chain employs TRBV5-4 and TRBJ2-5, with D perhaps matching TRBD2 (6 bases). V was clipped by 4 bases and J by 4 bases, with 11 bases between them. Germline V gene lookup returns CDR1 SGHNT and CDR2 YYREEE (reference sequence). CDR3 size: 13 residues.

The CDR3 loop reads CASSFSGPADTQYF. The CDR3 nucleotides are TGTGCCAGCAGCTTCAGCGGCCCCGCAGATACGCAGTATTTT. The V call is TRBV7-9, the J call TRBJ2-3; D may be TRBD2 (5 bases). Trimming left V 3 bases short and J 4 bases short, with 11 bases between. The germline V gene encodes CDR1 SEHNR and CDR2 FQNEAQ (reference sequence). The CDR3 has 14 residues.

The J gene is TRBJ1-5, the V gene TRBV27; 8 bases agree with TRBD1. CDR3 length: 16 amino acids. Losses at the gene ends were 5 bases for V and 6 bases for J; bases not matched to a gene: 12. CDR1 is MNHEY and CDR2 is SMNVEV in the germline V gene (reference sequence). CDR3 in DNA: TGTGCCAGCAGTCCAGAATCAGGGGGCTTGGGTCAGCCCCAGCATTTT. Its translation: CASSPESGGLGQPQHF.

The chain couples TRBV10-3 to TRBJ1-5, with 8 bases that match TRBD1. Germline CDR1 ENHRY, CDR2 SYGVKD. J gave up 2 bases and V 3 bases, and 3 bases lay outside the gene matches. CDR3 length equals 15 residues. The DNA of the CDR3 is TGTGCCATCAGTGATGCGACAGGGGGCAATCAGCCCCAGCATTTT. As protein: CAISDATGGNQPQHF.

This chain connects TRBV5-6 to TRBJ2-1; D remains ambiguous. The CDR3 length is 11 residues. The germline CDR1 and CDR2 sequences are SGHDT and YYEEEE. With 3 bases removed from V and 12 bases from J, the gap between germline ends came to 10 bases. The CDR3 reads CASSSRSVQFF. Here the CDR3 DNA reads TGTGCCAGCAGCTCCAGGTCGGTGCAGTTCTTC.

The V gene is TRBV5-1, the J gene TRBJ1-1, with TRBD1 identical over 9 bases. The CDR3 is 16 amino acids. V dropped 5 bases and J dropped 0; count of bases not matched to a gene: 8. The germline gives CDR1 SGHRS, CDR2 YFSETQ. CDR3 sequence: CASSPTGGLLNTEAFF. The CDR3 nucleotides read TGCGCCAGCAGTCCTACAGGGGGCCTCTTGAACACTGAAGCTTTCTTT.

Judged by abundance, this clone is medium-sized. This chain uses TRBV7-2 with TRBJ2-5; 7 bases map to TRBD1. Per the germline V gene, CDR1 is SGHTA and CDR2 is FQGNSA. Trimming took 5 bases from V and 2 from J; bases not matched to a gene: 8. This CDR3 region has 15 residues. CDR3 sequence (DNA): TGTGCCAGCAGCAACCGACAGGGTAGACAAGAGACCCAGTACTTC. Its translation: CASSNRQGRQETQYF.

The genes are TRBV6-6 and TRBJ2-1, with TRBD2 matching 9 bases. The junction had 11 bases not matched to a gene; V was cut back by 7 bases and J by 4 bases. The CDR3 is made up of 16 amino acids. Germline CDR1 is MNHNY and CDR2 is SVGAGI (reference sequence). The CDR3 loop is CASTLTLAGLYNEQFF. The DNA of the CDR3 is TGTGCCAGCACCCTAACACTAGCGGGTTTGTACAATGAGCAGTTCTTC.

This sequence joins TRBV27 and TRBJ2-3; 9 positions match TRBD2. The length of the CDR3 is 15 residues. Germline values: CDR1 MNHEY, CDR2 SMNVEV (reference sequence). The V gene end was trimmed by 4 bases and the J gene end by 4 bases; junction bases not matched to a gene: 6. Here the CDR3 reads CASSSHSGRADTQYF. The CDR3 nucleotides are TGTGCCAGCAGTTCCCATAGCGGGAGAGCAGATACGCAGTATTTT.

The genes are TRBV19 and TRBJ1-5, with a possible D match to TRBD1 (5 bases). This CDR3 region has 12 residues. V was shortened by 3 bases and J by 11 bases, with 11 bases between the two germline ends. CDR1 and CDR2 (germline): LNHDA, SQIVND (reference sequence). CDR3 region: CASSIETDAQHF. The DNA for the CDR3 is TGTGCCAGTAGTATCGAGACAGATGCCCAGCATTTT.

This clone showed up just once. The V and J genes are TRBV6-5 and TRBJ2-1, with 12 bases matching TRBD2. The CDR3 spans 15 residues. Germline trimming cut 5 bases from V and 7 bases from J; bases unmatched to any gene: 6. CDR1 and CDR2 from the germline V gene are MNHEY and SVGAGI. The CDR3 region is CASSQTSGSHNEQFF. The CDR3 nucleotides are TGTGCCAGCAGTCAGACTAGCGGGAGTCATAATGAGCAGTTCTTC.

This clone turned up a few times. This chain connects TRBV5-1 to TRBJ2-5, with D unresolved. V lost 4 bases and J lost 4, with 20 bases in between. Germline CDR1 SGHRS, CDR2 YFSETQ. This CDR3 is 16 amino acids long. CDR3 sequence reads: CASSPPSGQDGETQYF. CDR3 coding DNA: TGCGCCAGCAGCCCCCCCAGTGGGCAGGATGGAGAGACCCAGTACTTC.

CDR3 protein: CASSQGNYGYTF. The CDR3 nucleotides read TGTGCCAGCTCCCAGGGTAACTATGGCTACACCTTC. The V and J genes are TRBV2 and TRBJ1-2; a weak D match, TRBD1 (5 bases). Trimming removed 8 bases at V and 1 base at J, with 8 bases between. There are 12 residues in the CDR3. The germline V gene encodes CDR1 SNHLY and CDR2 FYNNEI.

The gene calls are TRBV5-4 and TRBJ2-2, with 9 bases matching TRBD1. The CDR3 is made up of 20 amino acids. CDR1 and CDR2 from the germline V gene are SGHNT and YYREEE (reference sequence). Trimming took 2 bases from V and 3 from J; bases not matched to a gene: 17. CDR3 protein: CASSLFRAIRQGGHTGELFF. Written as DNA, the CDR3 is TGTGCCAGCAGCTTATTCCGTGCGATCAGACAGGGGGGACACACCGGGGAGCTGTTTTTT.

The sample holds a few counts of this clone. V and J are TRBV7-2 and TRBJ2-1; the D is unclear. The CDR3 is made up of 14 amino acids. V lost 2 bases to trimming and J lost 9 bases, with 14 bases between them. CDR1 and CDR2 from the germline V gene are SGHTA and FQGNSA. Here the CDR3 DNA reads TGTGCCAGCAGCTTACGGTCTAGTGAAGGTGAGCAGTTCTTC. It specifies CASSLRSSEGEQFF.

V and J are TRBV27 and TRBJ2-7; 10 bases align to TRBD2. CDR3 length: 17 residues. V lost 4 bases, J lost 0 bases, and 9 bases stayed unmatched. In germline, CDR1 is MNHEY, CDR2 SMNVEV (reference sequence). The CDR3 protein is CASSSFFSGRTSYEQYF. CDR3 DNA: TGTGCCAGCAGTTCCTTCTTTAGCGGGAGGACCTCCTACGAGCAGTACTTC.

The V and J genes are TRBV28 and TRBJ2-7; TRBD1 matches 7 bases. Germline loops: CDR1 MDHEN, CDR2 SYDVKM. V lost 10 bases to trimming and J lost 2 bases; unmatched junction nucleotides: 8. The CDR3 contains 13 residues. DNA of the CDR3: TGTGCCACGACAGGGACAGTAGCCTACGAGCAGTACTTC. This codes for CATTGTVAYEQYF.

The gene calls are TRBV5-1 and TRBJ1-1, with 7 bases lining up with TRBD1. V lost 0 bases, J lost 3 bases, and 2 bases stayed unmatched. The CDR3 runs to 14 residues. Germline values: CDR1 SGHRS, CDR2 YFSETQ. For the CDR3, the DNA is TGCGCCAGCAGCTTGGTGGACAGGTACACTGAAGCTTTCTTT. It translates to CASSLVDRYTEAFF.

This clone has just a few counts. The genes are TRBV6-5 and TRBJ1-1, with TRBD1 identical over 8 bases. J lost 8 bases, V lost 2 bases, and 4 bases had no gene match. The CDR3 sequence is 13 residues long. Germline CDR1 is MNHEY and CDR2 is SVGAGI. CDR3 region: CASSYLGTGEAFF. In DNA, the CDR3 is TGTGCCAGCAGTTACCTAGGGACAGGAGAAGCTTTCTTT.

The chain links TRBV10-3 to TRBJ2-3; 7 bases align to TRBD2. Looked up from germline, CDR1 is ENHRY and CDR2 is SYGVKD. The CDR3 is 15 amino acids. Germline trimming cut 4 bases from V and 2 bases from J; bases unmatched to any gene: 6. CDR3 nucleotide sequence: TGTGCCATCAGTGGATCTAGCGGTACCACAGATACGCAGTATTTT. Amino acid sequence: CAISGSSGTTDTQYF.

J is TRBJ2-5 and V is TRBV15; 8 nucleotides match TRBD1. Germline loops: CDR1 LNHNV, CDR2 YYDKDF (reference sequence). The junction had 10 bases not matched to a gene; V was cut back by 2 bases and J by 5 bases. CDR3 length equals 16 residues. The CDR3 nucleotides read TGTGCCACCAGCAGATACGCCGCCGGACAGGGCGAGACCCAGTACTTC. It codes for CATSRYAAGQGETQYF.

The chain recombines TRBV7-2 with TRBJ1-1; no clear D. Germline CDR1 SGHTA, CDR2 FQGNSA. V dropped 2 bases and J dropped 4 bases, with 14 bases sitting between them. This CDR3 comprises 15 residues. CDR3: CASSLRPGGPTEAFF. The DNA for the CDR3 is TGTGCCAGCAGCTTAAGGCCGGGAGGACCCACTGAAGCTTTCTTT.